The 29 T cell receptor beta chains listed next were all sequenced from one sample in a study of T-cell memory formation after mild COVID-19. MiXCR was run by TCRdb on the 5' RACE reads, yielding one entry per CDR3 protein. Of under 650,000 distinct CDR3 sequences in the sample, roughly 18% were seen once. The sequencing sample was made of PBMCs or a T cell subset sorted from them (not recorded which). The receptors shown here come from an adult woman who had mild COVID-19 (a few samples of this study predate the infection). Cell type and time point are not known.

This clonotype was observed a few times. The chain has TRBV7-3 and TRBJ2-7; D possibly uses TRBD1 or TRBD2 (6 bases each). This CDR3 has 15 residues. Germline CDR1 reads SGHTA; CDR2 reads FQGTGA. Between the trimmed V and J ends, which lost 3 bases and 3 bases, there was a span of 15 bases. The CDR3 sequence is CASSFFGGGGYEQYF. CDR3 in DNA: TGTGCCAGCAGCTTTTTCGGGGGCGGTGGCTACGAGCAGTACTTC.

This clonotype occurred many times. This chain uses TRBV20-1 with TRBJ2-1; 8 nucleotides align to TRBD2. Germline CDR1 reads DFQATT; CDR2 reads SNEGSKA (reference sequence). The ends lost 6 bases at V and 6 bases at J; junction bases unmatched: 7. The CDR3 runs 13 residues. CDR3 DNA sequence: TGCAGTGCCCAGCCGGGACTAGTCAATGAGCAGTTCTTC. Protein product: CSAQPGLVNEQFF.

This clonotype was detected a few times. The chain uses TRBV20-1 and TRBJ2-1; 9 bases fit TRBD2. V shed 3 bases and J 2 bases; nucleotides not matched to a gene: 8. Germline CDR1 and CDR2: DFQATT and SNEGSKA (reference sequence). This CDR3 comprises 16 residues. The CDR3 DNA follows: TGCAGTGCTAGGACTCTCAGCGGGGGGACCTACAATGAGCAGTTCTTC. Translated, it gives CSARTLSGGTYNEQFF.

This clonotype has more than one count but fewer than ten. V and J are TRBV19 and TRBJ2-3; D gene uncertain. From germline, CDR1 is LNHDA and CDR2 SQIVND (reference sequence). The CDR3 contains 15 residues. Trimming took off 4 bases at V and 0 bases at J, with 11 bases between the two ends. CDR3 loop: CASSRGISSTDTQYF. The CDR3 DNA reads TGTGCCAGTAGTAGGGGAATCTCTAGCACAGATACGCAGTATTTT.

This clonotype was seen a handful of times. V usage is TRBV4-3 and J usage is TRBJ2-7; no firm D call. The germline V gene has CDR1 LGHNA and CDR2 YSLEER. The CDR3 covers 15 residues. Trimming removed 0 bases from V and 3 bases from J, with 12 bases in between. CDR3 in amino acids: CASSQDWKNNYEQYF. The CDR3 bases are TGCGCCAGCAGCCAAGATTGGAAGAACAACTACGAGCAGTACTTC.

This sequence joins TRBV4-1 and TRBJ2-7; 11 nucleotides agree with TRBD1. The V and J ends lost 0 bases and 5 bases, in that order; junction bases with no gene match: 12. Germline assignment: CDR1 MGHRA and CDR2 YSYEKL. The CDR3 runs to 18 residues. The CDR3 reads CASSQEVAPDRGLHEQYF. In DNA, the CDR3 is TGCGCCAGCAGCCAAGAAGTCGCGCCGGACAGGGGGCTCCACGAGCAGTACTTC.

V is TRBV20-1 and J is TRBJ1-6, with D possibly matching TRBD1 (5 bases). The CDR3 is made up of 14 amino acids. From germline, CDR1 is DFQATT and CDR2 SNEGSKA (reference sequence). V lost 3 bases to trimming and J lost 5 bases, with 11 bases between them. CDR3 coding DNA: TGCAGTGCTAGTATGGGGGAAAATAATTCACCCCTCCACTTT. As protein: CSASMGENNSPLHF.

This clonotype was seen a handful of times. The chain couples TRBV24-1 to TRBJ2-1; TRBD2 aligns across 7 bases. The ends lost 5 bases at V and 4 bases at J; junction bases unmatched: 4. The CDR3 sequence is 14 residues long. CDR1 and CDR2 from the germline V gene are KGHDR and SFDVKD. CDR3 DNA sequence: TGTGCCACCAGTGTTGCGGGAGAATACAATGAGCAGTTCTTC. Translated: CATSVAGEYNEQFF.

This chain links TRBV20-1 with TRBJ1-1; D possibly corresponds to TRBD1 (5 bases). There are 14 residues in the CDR3. V was shortened by 5 bases and J by 3 bases, with 16 bases between the two germline ends. Germline CDR1 reads DFQATT; CDR2 reads SNEGSKA (reference sequence). The CDR3, as DNA: TGCAGTGCTCTATCGACAGCATGGGACACTGAAGCTTTCTTT. The encoded protein is CSALSTAWDTEAFF.

V usage is TRBV25-1 and J usage is TRBJ2-5; TRBD2 aligns across 8 bases. The V and J ends lost 5 bases and 2 bases, in that order; junction bases with no gene match: 10. This CDR3 has 16 residues. Germline loops: CDR1 MGHDK, CDR2 SYGVNS. CDR3 bases: TGTGCCAGCAGTCCCCAGACTAGCGTGACTCAAGAGACCCAGTACTTC. It translates to CASSPQTSVTQETQYF. The variable domain in full, completed from reference TRBV25-1 and TRBJ2-5, reads EADIYQTPRYLVIGTGKKITLECSQTMGHDKMYWYQQDPGMELHLIHYSYGVNSTEKGDLSSESTVSRIRTEHFPLTLESARPSHTSQYLCASSPQTSVTQETQYFGPGTRLLVL.

V and J are TRBV7-9 and TRBJ2-3; 8 positions match TRBD2. The CDR3 is 16 residues long. Germline-derived CDR1 and CDR2 are SEHNR and FQNEAQ (reference sequence). V lost 5 bases to trimming and J lost 2 bases; unmatched junction nucleotides: 9. Here the CDR3 reads CASSLLAATNTDTQYF. CDR3 DNA: TGTGCCAGCAGCCTACTAGCGGCTACCAACACAGATACGCAGTATTTT.

About this clonotype itself: With a much larger clone just one base away, this may be a read error. The rearrangement uses TRBV7-6 and TRBJ2-5, with a weak D call TRBD2 (5 bases). There are 14 residues in the CDR3. Germline CDR1 SGHVS, CDR2 FNYEAQ. The DNA of the CDR3 is TGTTCCAGCAGCCCTATCGGAACTAGAGAGACCCAGTACTTC. It is translated as CSSSPIGTRETQYF.

This clonotype showed up just once. J is TRBJ2-5 and V is TRBV2; TRBD2 matches 13 bases. The germline V gene encodes CDR1 SNHLY and CDR2 FYNNEI. Trimming cost V 5 bases and J 7 bases; bases outside gene matches: 13. The CDR3 contains 17 residues. CDR3 loop: CASSPTPGTSGKGTQYF. The DNA for the CDR3 is TGTGCCAGCAGTCCAACCCCGGGGACTAGCGGGAAAGGGACCCAGTACTTC.

This clonotype has at least ten counts. The rearrangement uses TRBV25-1 and TRBJ1-4; D possibly corresponds to TRBD1 (5 bases). The CDR3 covers 17 residues. Looked up from germline, CDR1 is MGHDK and CDR2 is SYGVNS. The V and J ends lost 2 bases and 6 bases respectively, with 19 bases between them. The CDR3 protein is CASSEAEGFLAYEKLFF. The CDR3 bases are TGTGCCAGCAGTGAAGCTGAGGGGTTTTTGGCTTATGAAAAACTGTTTTTT.

In this sample, this clonotype turned up a few times. The chain links TRBV19 to TRBJ1-1; 12 bases align to TRBD1. From germline, CDR1 is LNHDA and CDR2 SQIVND (reference sequence). The trim removed 7 bases at V and 1 base at J, leaving 7 bases unmatched. CDR3 length: 16 residues. CDR3 region: CASKGGQGARNTEAFF. The CDR3 DNA reads TGTGCCAGTAAAGGGGGACAGGGGGCTCGGAACACTGAAGCTTTCTTT.

V gene TRBV7-8 combines with J gene TRBJ2-1; the match to TRBD2 covers 10 bases. Trimming cost V 5 bases and J 7 bases; bases outside gene matches: 8. Per the germline V gene, CDR1 is SGHVS and CDR2 is FQNEAQ. The CDR3 consists of 15 residues. The CDR3 region is CASSPAGGRRNEQFF. The CDR3 DNA reads TGTGCCAGCAGCCCAGCGGGAGGGAGGAGAAATGAGCAGTTCTTC.

This clonotype was seen many times. The rearrangement links TRBV24-1 to TRBJ2-3; D remains ambiguous. Germline lookup yields CDR1 KGHDR and CDR2 SFDVKD. V was trimmed by 2 bases and J by 5 bases, leaving 4 bases between them. The CDR3 sequence is 12 residues long. DNA for the CDR3: TGTGCCACCAGTGATTACGGAGATACGCAGTATTTT. It translates to CATSDYGDTQYF.

The chain links TRBV6-6 to TRBJ1-4, with D possibly being TRBD1 (5 bases). With 5 bases removed from V and 2 bases from J, the gap between germline ends came to 12 bases. Germline CDR1 MNHNY, CDR2 SVGAGI (reference sequence). The CDR3 has 15 residues. CDR3 sequence (DNA): TGTGCCAGCAGTGCTTCGGGGGGGACTAATGAAAAACTGTTTTTT. Translation: CASSASGGTNEKLFF.

This clonotype was recorded a few times. The chain employs TRBV5-1 and TRBJ2-5; 11 bases line up with TRBD2. This CDR3 region has 15 residues. CDR1 and CDR2 from the germline V gene are SGHRS and YFSETQ. V shed 1 base and J 3 bases; nucleotides not matched to a gene: 2. CDR3 loop: CASSLTSGGKETQYF. DNA of the CDR3: TGCGCCAGCAGCTTGACTAGCGGGGGAAAAGAGACCCAGTACTTC.

The chain has TRBV29-1 and TRBJ2-1; 7 positions agree with TRBD2. This CDR3 is built from 15 residues. Looked up from germline, CDR1 is SQVTM and CDR2 is ANQGSEA. V shed 3 bases and J 5 bases; nucleotides not matched to a gene: 10. CDR3 bases: TGCAGCGTTGACATAACTAGCGTCGGAAACAATGAGCAGTTCTTC. It encodes CSVDITSVGNNEQFF.

The chain is built from TRBV2 and TRBJ1-6; no definite D call. The CDR3 spans 14 residues. Trimming pared 3 bases from V and 8 bases from J, leaving 11 bases between. From germline, CDR1 is SNHLY and CDR2 FYNNEI. Written as DNA, the CDR3 is TGTGCCAGCAGTGAGGAACTTTTTTATTCACCCCTCCACTTT. It codes for CASSEELFYSPLHF. Drawing the rest from reference TRBV2 and TRBJ1-6, the complete variable domain is EPEVTQTPSHQVTQMGQEVILRCVPISNHLYFYWYRQILGQKVEFLVSFYNNEISEKSEIFDDQFSVERPDGSNFTLKIRSTKLEDSAMYFCASSEELFYSPLHFGNGTRLTVT.

This clonotype was seen only a few times. This chain links TRBV6-2 or TRBV6-3 with TRBJ1-6; D not resolved. V lost 6 bases to trimming and J lost 8 bases, with 29 bases between them. The length of the CDR3 is 19 residues. Per the germline V gene, CDR1 is MNHEY and CDR2 is SVGEGT. DNA of the CDR3: TGTGCCAGCAGCCCCCCTCCGGCAGCTCATATGCGTGGGGATTCACCCCTCCACTTT. Its translation is CASSPPPAAHMRGDSPLHF.

There are a few counts of this clonotype. CDR3 protein: CASSQVTRVNEQFF. The DNA for the CDR3 is TGTGCCAGCAGCCAAGTAACCAGGGTGAATGAGCAGTTCTTC. This rearrangement joins TRBV3-1 to TRBJ2-1, with D perhaps TRBD1 (5 bases). The CDR3 sequence is 14 residues long. Germline V gene lookup returns CDR1 LGHDT and CDR2 YNNKEL (reference sequence). Trimming left V 1 base short and J 7 bases short, with 11 bases between.

This clonotype has a handful of counts. V usage is TRBV2 and J usage is TRBJ2-3; TRBD1 matches at 8 bases. CDR3 length equals 17 residues. The germline CDR1 and CDR2 sequences are SNHLY and FYNNEI. With 6 bases clipped from V and 6 bases from J, the junction kept 17 bases outside the gene matches. The CDR3 nucleotides read TGTGCCAGCAGGGACAGGGATCGGTTGATAGTTCAGGATACGCAGTATTTT. This codes for CASRDRDRLIVQDTQYF. The variable domain in full, with the rest retrieved from reference TRBV2 and TRBJ2-3, is EPEVTQTPSHQVTQMGQEVILRCVPISNHLYFYWYRQILGQKVEFLVSFYNNEISEKSEIFDDQFSVERPDGSNFTLKIRSTKLEDSAMYFCASRDRDRLIVQDTQYFGPGTRLTVL.

The V call is TRBV7-9, the J call TRBJ1-1; the D gene is possibly TRBD1 (5 bases). V lost 0 bases and J lost 10, with 12 bases in between. This CDR3 has 13 amino acids. Germline V gene lookup returns CDR1 SEHNR and CDR2 FQNEAQ (reference sequence). The CDR3 sequence: CASSLAGQGGAFF. The CDR3 nucleotides are TGTGCCAGCAGCTTAGCCGGGCAGGGAGGAGCTTTCTTT. Using reference TRBV7-9 and TRBJ1-1 for the parts outside the CDR3, the full variable domain is DTGVSQNPRHKITKRGQNVTFRCDPISEHNRLYWYRQTLGQGPEFLTYFQNEAQLEKSRLLSDRFSAERPKGSFSTLEIQRTEQGDSAMYLCASSLAGQGGAFFGQGTRLTVV.

In its sample, this clonotype was seen many times. The chain combines TRBV12-3 or TRBV12-4 with TRBJ1-1; 10 bases fit TRBD1. CDR3 length: 15 residues. The junction had 9 bases not matched to a gene; V was cut back by 5 bases and J by 6 bases. CDR3 region: CASSSRQGARSEAFF. The DNA of the CDR3 is TGTGCCAGCAGTAGCCGACAGGGGGCCAGGTCTGAAGCTTTCTTT.

This clonotype has only one observation. V gene TRBV5-4 combines with J gene TRBJ1-3; 7 bases are shared with TRBD1. J gave up 0 bases and V 4 bases, and 4 bases lay outside the gene matches. The CDR3 is 15 amino acids. Germline assignment: CDR1 SGHNT and CDR2 YYREEE (reference sequence). As DNA, the CDR3 is TGTGCCAGCAGCGCGGACAGGAACTCTGGAAACACCATATATTTT. Amino acid sequence: CASSADRNSGNTIYF.

This clonotype occurred once. This chain uses TRBV20-1 with TRBJ2-7; D remains ambiguous. Deletions cut 6 bases from V and 4 bases from J, with 16 bases between. The CDR3 spans 13 residues. CDR1 DFQATT and CDR2 SNEGSKA come from the germline V gene (reference sequence). As DNA, the CDR3 is TGCAGTGCCCCCCTTAGGGTTCAGTACGAGCAGTACTTC. It specifies CSAPLRVQYEQYF.

The V gene is TRBV9, the J gene TRBJ2-2; D not resolved. The germline V gene has CDR1 SGDLS and CDR2 YYNGEE. Trimming shortened V by 0 bases and J by 1 base, and 7 bases separated the two germline ends. The CDR3 runs 15 residues. The CDR3 is CASSVDGVNTGELFF. CDR3 sequence (DNA): TGTGCCAGCAGCGTAGATGGCGTGAACACCGGGGAGCTGTTTTTT.